This T cell receptor beta chain appears in the sequencing data of a study of patients and donors after allogeneic stem cell transplantation. Using its own MiXCR run on the RT-PCR reads, TCRdb lists one record per CDR3 protein. The table records approximately 99,000 distinct CDR3 sequences, approximately 35% of them present only once. Trimming left V 6 bases short and J 1 base short, with 10 bases between. The CDR3 contains 14 residues. Germline V gene sequence: CDR1 SNHLY, CDR2 FYNNEI. The clonotype was recovered from a human donor who was either an allogeneic HSCT recipient or a stem cell or donor lymphocyte infusion donor (not recorded which). It is not recorded whose cells these are; they may come from a transplant donor. The sample comprised blood, either unsorted or a sorted T cell fraction (not recorded which). The chain carries TRBV2 and TRBJ1-5; D ambiguous. The CDR3 DNA reads as TGTGCCAGCAGGGTTCAAGGGAGCAATCAGCCCCAGCATTTT. It encodes CASRVQGSNQPQHF.